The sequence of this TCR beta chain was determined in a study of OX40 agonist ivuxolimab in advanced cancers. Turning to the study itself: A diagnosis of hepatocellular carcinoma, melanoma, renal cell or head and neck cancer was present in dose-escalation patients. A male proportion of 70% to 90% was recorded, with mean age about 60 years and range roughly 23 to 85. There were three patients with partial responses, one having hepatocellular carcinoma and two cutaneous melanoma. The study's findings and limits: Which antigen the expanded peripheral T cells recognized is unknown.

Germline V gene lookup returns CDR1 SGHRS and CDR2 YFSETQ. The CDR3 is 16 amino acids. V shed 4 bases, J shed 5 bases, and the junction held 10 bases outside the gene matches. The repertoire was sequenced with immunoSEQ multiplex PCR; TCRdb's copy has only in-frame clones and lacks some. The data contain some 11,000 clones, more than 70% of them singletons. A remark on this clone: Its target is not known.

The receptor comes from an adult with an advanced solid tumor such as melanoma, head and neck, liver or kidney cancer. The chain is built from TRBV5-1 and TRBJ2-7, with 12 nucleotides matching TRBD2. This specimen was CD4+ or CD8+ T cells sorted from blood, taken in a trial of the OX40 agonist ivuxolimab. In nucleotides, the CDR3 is TGCGCCAGCAGCCCGTGGACTAGCGGGACCAAGGACGAGCAGTACTTC. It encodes CASSPWTSGTKDEQYF.